The TCR beta chain described here comes from a study of T cells in localized non-small cell lung cancer. Study-level findings and limits: Elevated blood T cell density was associated with longer overall survival. Sequence data derive from only one tumor region, so heterogeneity remains possible. Detection in adjacent lung was observed for a median around 55 of the top 100 tumor clones.

CDR1 MNHNY and CDR2 SVGAGI come from the germline V gene (reference sequence). The V and J ends lost 5 bases and 6 bases, in that order; junction bases with no gene match: 8. The CDR3 length is 15 residues. Of note for this clone: Its antigen is not identified.

Assay: immunoSEQ multiplex PCR; the TCRdb copy retains only in-frame clones and omits some. The sample has some 49,000 clones; around 81% are singletons. The sequencing used peripheral blood mononuclear cells, collected before any cancer treatment. The V call is TRBV6-6, the J call TRBJ2-1; TRBD1 agrees at 9 bases. The TCR was taken from a man between 40 and 75 years old with stage III lung adenocarcinoma. The chain's CDR3 is CASSNGQGLVNEQFF. The CDR3 nucleotides read TGTGCCAGCAGTAACGGACAGGGGTTGGTCAATGAGCAGTTCTTC.